The rows below give T cell receptor beta chains drawn from one sample of a study of cytotoxic CD8 clonotypes in ibrutinib-treated CLL. Clones were sequenced by immunoSEQ multiplex PCR, and TCRdb holds only the in-frame ones, with some missing. The data contain about 130,000 clones, around 85% of them seen just once; the ten biggest clones take up about 1.9%. The specimen comprised PBMCs, sampled after 24 months of ibrutinib treatment. Receptors originate from a human donor with chronic lymphocytic leukemia. The CDR3 runs from the conserved cysteine through the conserved F or W. A D gene is named only where the DNA matches it firmly. Some rows have no size entry. The others give once, few or many, or a class for an expanded clone.

size | J | D | V | CDR3 | DNA
- | TRBJ1-1 | - | TRBV5-8 | CASINLGGTEAFF | TGTGCCAGCATCAATTTGGGGGGGACTGAAGCTTTCTTT
- | TRBJ1-5 | - | TRBV30 | CAWSVRDNQPQHF | TGTGCCTGGAGTGTACGTGACAATCAGCCCCAGCATTTT
- | TRBJ2-7 | TRBD1 | TRBV7-9 | CASSSFWTGGIDEQYF | TGTGCCAGCAGCTCCTTTTGGACAGGGGGTATCGACGAGCAGTACTTC
few | TRBJ2-6 | - | TRBV9 | CASSAPDRPSGANVLTF | TGTGCCAGCAGCGCCCCCGACAGGCCCTCTGGGGCCAACGTCCTGACTTTC
- | TRBJ1-3 | - | TRBV28 | CASSLNPTVQPNTIYF | TGTGCCAGCAGTTTAAATCCGACAGTCCAACCAAACACCATATATTTT
- | TRBJ2-4 | - | TRBV10-2 | CASSDGAGLAKNIQYF | TGCGCCAGCAGTGACGGAGCAGGGTTAGCCAAAAACATTCAGTACTTC
few | TRBJ2-7 | - | TRBV28 | CASSSSMPRGEQYF | TGTGCCAGCAGCTCTAGTATGCCGCGCGGCGAGCAGTACTTC
once | TRBJ2-7 | - | TRBV18 | CASSPPTLAYEQYF | TGTGCCAGCTCACCACCGACCCTTGCCTACGAGCAGTACTTC
- | TRBJ2-1 | TRBD2 | TRBV7-8 | CASSYVGTSEFF | TGTGCCAGCAGCTACGTGGGGACTAGTGAGTTCTTC
- | TRBJ2-7 | TRBD1 | TRBV11-2 | CASSFSTGTAYEQYF | TGTGCCAGCAGCTTTTCGACCGGGACAGCCTACGAGCAGTACTTC
many | TRBJ1-2 | TRBD1 | TRBV28 | CASMFPGQGAGGYTF | TGTGCCAGCATGTTTCCGGGACAGGGGGCAGGAGGCTACACCTTC
- | TRBJ2-1 | TRBD1 | TRBV5-1 | CASSRGTGENNEQFF | TGCGCCAGCAGCCGGGGGACAGGGGAAAACAATGAGCAGTTCTTC
- | TRBJ1-2 | - | TRBV11-2 | CASSATRSQGYTF | TGTGCCAGCAGCGCCACTAGATCTCAGGGCTACACCTTC
- | TRBJ2-5 | - | TRBV18 | CASSPLEMETQYF | TGTGCCAGCTCACCACTCGAGATGGAGACCCAGTACTTC
- | TRBJ2-1 | - | TRBV6-5 | CASSRPWAGGNEQFF | TGTGCCAGCAGCCGACCGTGGGCCGGGGGCAATGAGCAGTTCTTC
- | TRBJ2-7 | TRBD2 | TRBV19 | CASSIVAGGAYEQYF | TGTGCCAGTAGTATAGTAGCGGGAGGGGCCTACGAGCAGTACTTC
few | TRBJ2-5 | TRBD2 | TRBV10-3 | CAISESPTSGSQETQYF | TGTGCCATCAGTGAGTCCCCGACTAGCGGGAGTCAAGAGACCCAGTACTTC
- | TRBJ2-3 | TRBD2 | TRBV4-2 | CASSQDLTSGGAILSTDTQYF | TGTGCCAGCAGCCAAGATTTAACTAGCGGGGGGGCTATCCTTAGCACAGATACGCAGTATTTT
- | TRBJ1-5 | - | TRBV28 | CASSLSIRDHQPQHF | TGTGCCAGCAGTTTAAGCATAAGGGACCATCAGCCCCAGCATTTT
- | TRBJ1-1 | - | TRBV5-1 | CASSPSWGMNTEAFF | TGCGCCAGCAGCCCGAGTTGGGGGATGAACACTGAAGCTTTCTTT
- | TRBJ2-3 | - | TRBV6-5 | CASSYSGGITDTQYF | TGTGCCAGCAGTTACTCTGGGGGGATCACAGATACGCAGTATTTT
- | TRBJ2-7 | - | TRBV9 | CASSPRGSGVQYF | TGTGCCAGCAGCCCTCGGGGCTCCGGCGTGCAGTACTTC
- | TRBJ2-7 | TRBD1 | TRBV6-6 | CASSLGTATYEQYF | TGTGCCAGCAGTCTCGGGACAGCAACCTACGAGCAGTACTTC
- | TRBJ2-3 | TRBD1 | TRBV27 | CASSLRRTGFGDTQYF | TGTGCCAGCAGTTTACGCAGGACAGGGTTTGGGGATACGCAGTATTTT
- | TRBJ2-2 | TRBD2 | TRBV9 | CASSVETSGGQNTGELFF | TGTGCCAGCAGCGTAGAAACTAGCGGGGGGCAGAACACCGGGGAGCTGTTTTTT
- | TRBJ2-7 | - | TRBV7-2 | CASSLGEVGVEQYF | TGTGCCAGCAGCTTAGGAGAAGTCGGAGTCGAGCAGTACTTC
once | TRBJ2-3 | - | TRBV4-2 | CASSQPTGTDTQYF | TGTGCCAGCAGCCAACCTACAGGGACAGATACGCAGTATTTT
- | TRBJ2-3 | - | TRBV5-4 | CASSLSSEPSTDTQYF | TGTGCCAGCAGCTTATCGTCAGAACCTAGCACAGATACGCAGTATTTT